Following are 23 T cell receptor beta chains from one sample sequenced in a study of molecular identifiers for immune sequencing clone quantification. Each CDR3 protein is one row after TCRdb ran MiXCR on the PCR reads. The sample lists over 600,000 distinct CDR3 sequences; 15% to 20% were seen once. Sequenced input: naive CD8+ T cells from blood, with Jurkat cell RNA spiked in. The subset: FACS-sorted CD8+CD4-CCR7+CD45RA+ naive T cells. All receptors derive from a human donor in good health. Some libraries in this study had Jurkat cell RNA spiked in.

The J gene is TRBJ2-2, the V gene TRBV9; TRBD2 agrees at 8 bases. CDR1 is SGDLS, CDR2 YYNGEE, per germline. Unmatched junction bases numbered 14, after V lost 3 bases and J lost 7 bases. This CDR3 has 17 residues. The CDR3 spells CASSGGKAGELGGELFF. The DNA of the CDR3 is TGTGCCAGCAGCGGAGGGAAAGCGGGAGAGTTAGGCGGGGAGCTGTTTTTT.

The chain links TRBV10-3 to TRBJ2-2; D is undetermined. CDR1 is ENHRY, CDR2 SYGVKD, per germline. The CDR3 is 13 amino acids. Trimming pared 3 bases from V and 3 bases from J, leaving 5 bases between. The CDR3: CAISDEYTGELFF. In DNA, the CDR3 is TGTGCCATCAGTGATGAATACACCGGGGAGCTGTTTTTT.

This clonotype has at least ten counts. The chain recombines TRBV7-9 with TRBJ2-5, with D tentatively TRBD1 (5 bases). The CDR3 loop spans 16 amino acids. Trimming shortened V by 4 bases and J by 4 bases, and 19 bases separated the two germline ends. From germline, CDR1 is SEHNR and CDR2 FQNEAQ (reference sequence). DNA for the CDR3: TGTGCCAGCAGCTCATCAAGACCAGGGCTCGGAGAGACCCAGTACTTC. This encodes CASSSSRPGLGETQYF.

This clonotype was seen ten or more times. The chain uses TRBV5-1 and TRBJ2-7; unclear D gene. Germline V gene data show CDR1 as SGHRS and CDR2 as YFSETQ. CDR3 length: 12 residues. The V end was cut by 2 bases, the J end by 3 bases, with 6 bases between. CDR3 DNA: TGCGCCAGCAGCTTTGACAACTACGAGCAGTACTTC. Encoded protein: CASSFDNYEQYF. The full variable domain, with the rest looked up from reference TRBV5-1 and TRBJ2-7, is KAGVTQTPRYLIKTRGQQVTLSCSPISGHRSVSWYQQTPGQGLQFLFEYFSETQRNKGNFPGRFSGRQFSNSRSEMNVSTLELGDSALYLCASSFDNYEQYFGPGTRLTVT.

This clonotype has a count of ten or more. CDR3 protein: CASSTRVPTYEQYF. CDR3 coding DNA: TGTGCCAGCAGCACCAGGGTGCCCACGTACGAGCAGTACTTC. This chain uses TRBV12-3 or TRBV12-4 with TRBJ2-7; tentatively, D is TRBD1 (5 bases). Trimming removed 6 bases at V and 4 bases at J, with 16 bases between. The CDR3 has 14 residues.

This clonotype was recorded at least ten times. The V and J genes are TRBV6-5 and TRBJ2-7; 7 nucleotides align to TRBD1. Per germline, CDR1 MNHEY and CDR2 SVGAGI. The CDR3 length is 15 residues. The trim removed 6 bases at V and 2 bases at J, leaving 10 bases unmatched. The CDR3 protein is CASRRPGGMAYEQYF. The CDR3 coding sequence is TGTGCCAGCAGAAGGCCAGGGGGAATGGCCTACGAGCAGTACTTC.

The sample holds many counts of this clonotype. This chain joins TRBV4-1 and TRBJ2-1; 8 bases line up with TRBD2. Germline lookup yields CDR1 MGHRA and CDR2 YSYEKL. V lost 5 bases, J lost 6 bases, and 12 bases stayed unmatched. The CDR3 sequence is 16 residues long. The DNA of the CDR3 is TGCGCCAGCAGCTTGGATCCGGGGGGGCTGGGCAATGAGCAGTTCTTC. Protein sequence: CASSLDPGGLGNEQFF.

With respect to this clonotype: A read error may explain this, as a much larger clone is one base away. V usage is TRBV7-2 and J usage is TRBJ2-1; TRBD1 might be the D (5 bases). This CDR3 contains 12 residues. The germline CDR1 and CDR2 sequences are SGHTA and FQGNSA. The ends were cut back, 5 bases at V and 15 bases at J, with 17 bases in the middle. The CDR3, as DNA: TGTGCCAGCAGCCCACAGGACGGGCTGGGGTTCTTC. Protein product: CASSPQDGLGFF.

Details on this clonotype: Germline is not matched at one junction end, which may reflect a read error. V usage is TRBV29-1 and J usage is TRBJ2-1, with D possibly being TRBD2 (6 bases). The CDR3 sequence is 14 residues long. CDR1 and CDR2 from the germline V gene are SQVTM and ANQGSEA. The DNA for the CDR3 is TGCGGCGTTGAAGACGCGCGGGGTTACAATGAGCAGTTCTTC. This translates into CGVEDARGYNEQFF.

This clonotype was detected only a few times. The chain joins TRBV2 to TRBJ2-7; D might be TRBD2 (7 bases). The CDR3 loop spans 15 amino acids. V gave up 9 bases and J gave up 7 bases, with 25 bases separating them. The germline V gene encodes CDR1 SNHLY and CDR2 FYNNEI. The CDR3 nucleotides are TGTGCCAGTGGGCCGGGGGGCGCGAATTGGGAGGAGCAGTACTTC. It codes for CASGPGGANWEEQYF.

Note on this clonotype: One base away lies a much larger clone, so this may be a sequencing read error. The chain employs TRBV5-1 and TRBJ2-7, with 7 bases that match TRBD2. V lost 4 bases and J lost 5; bases outside the gene matches: 18. The V gene's germline CDR1 is SGHRS and CDR2 YFSETQ. This CDR3 contains 17 residues. The CDR3 DNA reads TGCGCCAGCAGCCCGGACGCGGGGGTCTACAAACGAGACGAGCAGTACTTC. Translated, it gives CASSPDAGVYKRDEQYF. Drawing the rest from reference TRBV5-1 and TRBJ2-7, the complete variable domain is KAGVTQTPRYLIKTRGQQVTLSCSPISGHRSVSWYQQTPGQGLQFLFEYFSETQRNKGNFPGRFSGRQFSNSRSEMNVSTLELGDSALYLCASSPDAGVYKRDEQYFGPGTRLTVT.

As concerns this clonotype: A junction boundary mismatches the germline segment, possibly from a read error. The gene calls are TRBV20-1 and TRBJ2-1; possible D gene TRBD1, 6 bases. Germline V CDR1 and CDR2: DFQATT, SNEGSKA (reference sequence). This CDR3 is 15 amino acids long. The CDR3 DNA is TGCAGTGCTGTCCCGTATGGTGTTGGGGACAATGAGCAGCTCTTC. Its protein is CSAVPYGVGDNEQLF.

This chain uses TRBV27 with TRBJ1-5, with D perhaps TRBD1 (5 bases). V was cut by 5 bases and J by 0 bases, with 11 bases left in between. The CDR3 is 15 amino acids. Germline CDR1 MNHEY, CDR2 SMNVEV (reference sequence). The CDR3 nucleotides are TGTGCCAGCAGTCGACGTGGGGGTAGCAATCAGCCCCAGCATTTT. This sequence encodes CASSRRGGSNQPQHF.

This clonotype was counted at least ten times. The CDR3 sequence: CSVEIVTDTQYF. The CDR3 DNA reads as TGCAGCGTTGAAATAGTCACAGATACGCAGTATTTT. The chain joins TRBV29-1 to TRBJ2-3; D is uncertain. CDR3 length: 12 amino acids. Germline lookup yields CDR1 SQVTM and CDR2 ANQGSEA. With 2 bases removed from V and 2 bases from J, the gap between germline ends came to 5 bases.

This clonotype was detected many times. This sequence joins TRBV3-1 and TRBJ1-1, with D possibly TRBD1 on 5 matching bases. The CDR3 consists of 14 residues. CDR1 is LGHDT, CDR2 YNNKEL, per germline (reference sequence). Deletions cut 0 bases from V and 4 bases from J, with 9 bases between. The CDR3 region has the DNA TGTGCCAGCAGCCAAGATGGGGCAGGCACTGAAGCTTTCTTT. The encoded protein is CASSQDGAGTEAFF.

This clonotype appeared many times. The chain employs TRBV20-1 and TRBJ2-7, with no clear D. The CDR3 is 13 residues long. From germline, CDR1 is DFQATT and CDR2 SNEGSKA (reference sequence). Between the trimmed V and J ends, which lost 1 base and 0 bases, there was a span of 7 bases. The CDR3 DNA follows: TGCAGTGCTAGAGTTGACCCCTCCTACGAGCAGTACTTC. As protein: CSARVDPSYEQYF.

In its sample, this clonotype was seen a few times. This may be a read error, as it is one base from a much larger clone. The chain employs TRBV4-1 and TRBJ1-4; D remains unclear. The CDR3 runs 13 residues. CDR1 is MGHRA, CDR2 YSYEKL, per germline. The CDR3 here is CASRHAGNEKQFF. The CDR3 DNA follows: TGCGCCAGCAGGCACGCGGGGAATGAAAAACAGTTTTTT.

There are a few counts of this clonotype. The genes are TRBV19 and TRBJ2-4, with D perhaps matching TRBD2 (6 bases). The CDR3 has 16 residues. Looked up from germline, CDR1 is LNHDA and CDR2 is SQIVND (reference sequence). V shed 5 bases and J shed 3 bases, with 17 bases lying between them. CDR3 region: CASSAGGRSGKNIQYF. CDR3 coding DNA: TGTGCCAGTAGTGCCGGGGGAAGGTCAGGCAAAAACATTCAGTACTTC. The variable domain in full, completed from reference TRBV19 and TRBJ2-4, reads DGGITQSPKYLFRKEGQNVTLSCEQNLNHDAMYWYRQDPGQGLRLIYYSQIVNDFQKGDIAEGYSVSREKKESFPLTVTSAQKNPTAFYLCASSAGGRSGKNIQYFGAGTRLSVL.

This clonotype was seen repeatedly, ten times or more. This chain connects TRBV6-6 to TRBJ2-5, with D unresolved. This CDR3 region has 13 residues. Germline V gene sequence: CDR1 MNHNY, CDR2 SVGAGI (reference sequence). Trimming pared 4 bases from V and 1 base from J, leaving 7 bases between. The chain's CDR3 is CASSSRSQETQYF. As DNA, the CDR3 is TGTGCCAGCAGTTCCAGGAGCCAAGAGACCCAGTACTTC.

On this clonotype: This may come from a read error, since a much larger clone is one base off. The rearrangement links TRBV19 to TRBJ2-1, with 9 bases that match TRBD2. The CDR3 has 16 amino acids. The germline gives CDR1 LNHDA, CDR2 SQIVND (reference sequence). CDR3: CASSPLAGPGFNVQFF. CDR3 nucleotide sequence: TGTGCCAGTAGTCCTCTAGCGGGACCAGGGTTCAATGTGCAGTTCTTC. The whole variable domain, remainder taken from reference TRBV19 and TRBJ2-1, is DGGITQSPKYLFRKEGQNVTLSCEQNLNHDAMYWYRQDPGQGLRLIYYSQIVNDFQKGDIAEGYSVSREKKESFPLTVTSAQKNPTAFYLCASSPLAGPGFNVQFFGPGTRLTVL.

The chain recombines TRBV5-6 with TRBJ2-7, with 12 bases matching TRBD2. The CDR3 runs 15 residues. Trimming removed 1 base from V and 4 bases from J; junction bases left unmatched: 3. The germline CDR1 and CDR2 sequences are SGHDT and YYEEEE. CDR3 nucleotides: TGTGCCAGCAGCTTGTGGCTAGCGGGAGGGTACGAGCAGTACTTC. Translation: CASSLWLAGGYEQYF. Supplemented by reference TRBV5-6 and TRBJ2-7, the full variable domain reads DAGVTQSPTHLIKTRGQQVTLRCSPKSGHDTVSWYQQALGQGPQFIFQYYEEEERQRGNFPDRFSGHQFPNYSSELNVNALLLGDSALYLCASSLWLAGGYEQYFGPGTRLTVT.

This clonotype was seen a few times. The gene calls are TRBV30 and TRBJ1-5; 11 nucleotides align to TRBD1. Trimming cost V 1 base and J 7 bases; bases outside gene matches: 6. The CDR3 runs 15 residues. CDR1 is GTSNPN and CDR2 is SVGIG in the germline V gene (reference sequence). The CDR3: CAWSEGTGGDQPQHF. The CDR3 region has the DNA TGTGCCTGGAGTGAAGGGACAGGGGGTGACCAGCCCCAGCATTTT.

This clonotype was counted ten times or more. V gene TRBV5-5 combines with J gene TRBJ2-3; D gene uncertain. Germline CDR1 reads SGHKS; CDR2 reads YYEKEE (reference sequence). This CDR3 region has 14 residues. V dropped 0 bases and J dropped 5 bases, with 10 bases sitting between them. CDR3 coding DNA: TGTGCCAGCAGCTTGGTGCGAGTGCAAGATACGCAGTATTTT. Its translation is CASSLVRVQDTQYF. Full variable domain (outside the CDR3, taken from reference TRBV5-5 and TRBJ2-3): DAGVTQSPTHLIKTRGQQVTLRCSPISGHKSVSWYQQVLGQGPQFIFQYYEKEERGRGNFPDRFSARQFPNYSSELNVNALLLGDSALYLCASSLVRVQDTQYFGPGTRLTVL.